The 14 T cell receptor beta chains below all came from one sample that was sequenced in a study of metastatic and nonmetastatic thyroid tumors. Thyroid surgery had not been preceded by any treatment in any patient. TCRdb re-analyzed the PCR reads through MiXCR. This sample has some 7,300 clones, with under 45% found just once. Sequenced material: tumor tissue. These receptors were obtained from a female donor with papillary thyroid cancer or a benign thyroid nodule (not recorded which). Some clones in this sample may be carry-over from other donors' samples.

The genes are TRBV18 and TRBJ1-5, with TRBD1 identical over 8 bases. This CDR3 has 15 amino acids. Germline assignment: CDR1 KGHSH and CDR2 LQKENI. V lost 5 bases, J lost 6 bases, and 9 bases stayed unmatched. CDR3 sequence (DNA): TGTGCCAGCTCAGGACAGGGTCAGGGCTCTCAGCCCCAGCATTTT. It codes for CASSGQGQGSQPQHF.

The CDR3 DNA follows: TGTGCCAGCAGTGACAGGGGGGTCGACGAGCAGTACTTC. It is translated as CASSDRGVDEQYF. V and J are TRBV2 and TRBJ2-7; tentative D call: TRBD1 (7 bases). V was pared by 3 bases and J by 5 bases, with 11 bases between. Germline lookup yields CDR1 SNHLY and CDR2 FYNNEI. The CDR3 has 13 residues. Filled out from reference TRBV2 and TRBJ2-7, the complete variable domain reads EPEVTQTPSHQVTQMGQEVILRCVPISNHLYFYWYRQILGQKVEFLVSFYNNEISEKSEIFDDQFSVERPDGSNFTLKIRSTKLEDSAMYFCASSDRGVDEQYFGPGTRLTVT.

In this sample, this clone turned up a few times. The V and J genes are TRBV12-3 or TRBV12-4 and TRBJ1-2, with TRBD1 matching over 8 bases. The CDR3 length is 15 residues. After removal of 6 bases from V and 3 bases from J, the junction contained 9 bases not matched to a gene. In DNA, the CDR3 is TGTGCCAGCAGCTCCGGGACAGGAGACTACTATGGCTACACCTTC. The encoded protein is CASSSGTGDYYGYTF.

This rearrangement joins TRBV5-1 to TRBJ1-1; 10 nucleotides line up with TRBD1. Germline-derived CDR1 and CDR2 are SGHRS and YFSETQ. With V trimmed by 0 bases and J by 0 bases, 2 bases remained unmatched. The CDR3 contains 16 residues. The CDR3 coding sequence is TGCGCCAGCAGCTTGGCGGGACAGGGGTTGAACACTGAAGCTTTCTTT. Translation: CASSLAGQGLNTEAFF.

The genes are TRBV5-8 and TRBJ2-5; no definite D call. In germline, CDR1 is SGHTS, CDR2 YDEGEE. V shed 4 bases and J shed 1 base, with 17 bases lying between them. The CDR3 length is 16 residues. The CDR3 nucleotides are TGTGCCAGCAGCCACCCGCTATTCCGTACCCAAGAGACCCAGTACTTC. Translated: CASSHPLFRTQETQYF.

The genes are TRBV5-5 and TRBJ2-7; weak D call: TRBD1 (6 bases). Trimming shortened V by 3 bases and J by 2 bases, and 12 bases separated the two germline ends. CDR3 length: 14 residues. In germline, CDR1 is SGHKS, CDR2 YYEKEE (reference sequence). For the CDR3, the DNA is TGTGCCAGCAGCTCCCGGACAGACGCCTACGAGCAGTACTTC. The encoded protein is CASSSRTDAYEQYF. The full variable domain, rest sourced from reference TRBV5-5 and TRBJ2-7, is DAGVTQSPTHLIKTRGQQVTLRCSPISGHKSVSWYQQVLGQGPQFIFQYYEKEERGRGNFPDRFSARQFPNYSSELNVNALLLGDSALYLCASSSRTDAYEQYFGPGTRLTVT.

The chain couples TRBV19 to TRBJ1-6, with no clear D. The CDR3 has 14 residues. The V gene's germline CDR1 is LNHDA and CDR2 SQIVND (reference sequence). V was pared by 3 bases and J by 7 bases, with 10 bases between. CDR3 in amino acids: CASSMMGPNSPLHF. In DNA form, the CDR3 reads TGTGCCAGTAGTATGATGGGTCCCAATTCACCCCTCCACTTT.

This chain uses TRBV20-1 with TRBJ1-2; D is unresolved. CDR1 and CDR2 (germline): DFQATT, SNEGSKA (reference sequence). The CDR3 covers 11 residues. The CDR3 is CRAGQLYGYTF. CDR3 sequence (DNA): TGCAGGGCCGGGCAGCTGTATGGCTACACCTTC.

In its sample, this clone is medium-sized. V gene TRBV7-8 combines with J gene TRBJ2-7; 8 bases are a match to TRBD1. J was trimmed by 4 bases and V by 4 bases; bases with no gene match: 9. This CDR3 is built from 15 residues. Germline V CDR1 and CDR2: SGHVS, FQNEAQ. For the CDR3, the DNA is TGTGCCAGCAGCTCACGAGGACAGGGACCTTACGAGCAGTACTTC. Its protein is CASSSRGQGPYEQYF.

This clone was picked up a small number of times. J is TRBJ2-7 and V is TRBV12-3 or TRBV12-4; D unclear. The CDR3 consists of 14 residues. V dropped 5 bases and J dropped 6 bases, with 17 bases sitting between them. The CDR3 bases are TGTGCCAGCAGTATCTGGGGTGCCCTTGGCGAGCAGTACTTC. Translation gives CASSIWGALGEQYF.

This clone was seen a few times. DNA of the CDR3: TGTGCCAGCAGTGAAGCGAACACAGATACGCAGTATTTT. Translation: CASSEANTDTQYF. The chain couples TRBV6-1 to TRBJ2-3; D gene uncertain. Per germline, CDR1 MNHNS and CDR2 SASEGT. The ends were cut back, 0 bases at V and 2 bases at J, with 3 bases in the middle. This CDR3 region has 13 residues.

In this sample, this clone is medium-sized. This chain connects TRBV20-1 to TRBJ2-1; TRBD2 aligns across 10 bases. CDR1 and CDR2 (germline): DFQATT, SNEGSKA (reference sequence). With V trimmed by 0 bases and J by 10 bases, 9 bases remained unmatched. CDR3 length equals 15 residues. This chain's CDR3 is CSARDHLAGVPEQFF. DNA of the CDR3: TGCAGTGCTAGAGATCACCTAGCGGGAGTCCCCGAGCAGTTCTTC.

Of note for this clone: The conserved closing phenylalanine or tryptophan is absent in this CDR3, likely reflecting a read error. The chain joins TRBV2 to TRBJ2-2; possibly TRBD2 for D (5 bases). The V gene lost 2 bases and the J gene lost 8 bases, with 18 bases spanning the gap. There are 16 residues in the CDR3. Per the germline V gene, CDR1 is SNHLY and CDR2 is FYNNEI. The CDR3 DNA reads TGTGCCAGCAGTGAAATGGCGCTAGCCGGATTTGGGGAGCTGTTTTCT. It specifies CASSEMALAGFGELFS.

As for this clone: A read error may account for a junction end that differs from germline. V usage is TRBV20-1 and J usage is TRBJ2-3, with 10 bases aligning to TRBD2. CDR1 is DFQATT, CDR2 SNEGSKA, per germline (reference sequence). The CDR3 is 17 amino acids. As DNA, the CDR3 is TGCAGTGCTACTAGGTCACCTAGCGGGGGAGGCACGGATACGCAGTATTTT. This translates into CSATRSPSGGGTDTQYF.